This paragraph reports one T cell receptor (beta chain). The sample originates from a study of blood T cell repertoires in COVID-19. Whole-study context: PBMCs, B-cell-depleted T cells, or T cells were the source of the cDNA or gDNA that made up the material.

As originally analysed: Amplification from reference gene primers served as the basis for estimated nucleated cell counts. Profiled with immunoSEQ multiplex PCR; TCRdb holds only in-frame clones, not every one. The DNA was the basis for D and trimming; V, J and clone size are from that table. The table includes fewer than 250,000 clones, around 84% detected once. Everyone who took part was about 18 to 89 years old, and they came from roughly 25 US areas. V lost 3 bases to trimming and J lost 1 base, with 6 bases between them. The CDR3 runs to 13 residues. Specimen: PBMCs or T cells enriched from blood (not recorded which). This clonotype was sampled from a woman aged 35 to 49 with acute COVID-19. The J gene is TRBJ1-2, the V gene TRBV12-3 or TRBV12-4, with a tentative D call TRBD1 (5 bases). The CDR3 is CASSFQGNYGYTF. The CDR3 bases are TGTGCCAGCAGTTTCCAGGGTAACTATGGCTACACCTTC.